The 8 T cell receptor beta chains below were found in one sample sequenced in a study of blood T cells in healthy people across ages (dated by TCRdb to about 2015). Preparation of the library involved 5' RACE. Sequencer: Illumina HiSeq 2500. The second PCR ran for roughly 7 to 11 cycles and used a J-beta primer mix along with a sample-barcoded 5' primer. The public reads were quality trimmed at Q25 with fastp and then assembled into clones with MiXCR by TCRdb, keeping productive beta chains. All rows with the same CDR3 protein become a single entry with the most common DNA and genes. Across this sample there are over a million distinct CDR3 sequences, with over 35% seen only once. The top ten hold about 19% of the sample. The specimen was blood. These receptors were taken from a woman aged 55-69 years in good health.

The gene calls are TRBV15 and TRBJ2-1; 10 bases align to TRBD2. CDR3 length: 13 residues. Trimming removed 5 bases from V and 6 bases from J; junction bases left unmatched: 1. Germline CDR1 reads LNHNV; CDR2 reads YYDKDF (reference sequence). The CDR3 protein is CATSWTSGNEQFF. The DNA of the CDR3 is TGTGCCACCAGCTGGACTAGCGGCAATGAGCAGTTCTTC. The full variable domain, with the rest looked up from reference TRBV15 and TRBJ2-1, is DAMVIQNPRYQVTQFGKPVTLSCSQTLNHNVMYWYQQKSSQAPKLLFHYYDKDFNNEADTPDNFQSRRPNTSFCFLDIRSPGLGDTAMYLCATSWTSGNEQFFGPGTRLTVL.

The chain combines TRBV25-1 with TRBJ2-4; D is uncertain. V was cut by 4 bases and J by 0 bases, with 16 bases left in between. The CDR3 totals 17 residues. Germline lookup yields CDR1 MGHDK and CDR2 SYGVNS. CDR3: CASSGSKGSIAKNIQYF. CDR3 DNA sequence: TGTGCCAGCAGTGGCTCCAAAGGATCTATAGCCAAAAACATTCAGTACTTC.

The V gene is TRBV7-9, the J gene TRBJ2-3; TRBD1 matches at 11 bases. The germline V gene has CDR1 SEHNR and CDR2 FQNEAQ (reference sequence). V trimming: 5 bases; J trimming: 3 bases; junction bases outside the gene matches: 4. This CDR3 is 15 amino acids long. CDR3 loop: CASSTGQGGTDTQYF. The CDR3 DNA reads TGTGCCAGCAGCACGGGACAGGGGGGGACAGATACGCAGTATTTT.

This clonotype was counted a few times. V usage is TRBV9 and J usage is TRBJ1-2; D might be TRBD1 (5 bases). CDR3 size: 14 residues. The germline V gene has CDR1 SGDLS and CDR2 YYNGEE. Trimming stripped 0 bases from V and 4 bases from J, with 10 bases between. The chain's CDR3 is CASSVDRPLYGYTF. The CDR3 DNA sequence: TGTGCCAGCAGCGTAGACAGGCCCCTCTATGGCTACACCTTC. The whole variable domain, filled in from reference TRBV9 and TRBJ1-2, reads DSGVTQTPKHLITATGQRVTLRCSPRSGDLSVYWYQQSLDQGLQFLIQYYNGEERAKGNILERFSAQQFPDLHSELNLSSLELGDSALYFCASSVDRPLYGYTFGSGTRLTVV.

This chain joins TRBV11-2 and TRBJ2-1; the D call may be TRBD1 or TRBD2 (5 bases each). The CDR3 covers 15 residues. V was pared by 5 bases and J by 2 bases, with 13 bases between. Germline V gene lookup returns CDR1 SGHAT and CDR2 FQNNGV. CDR3 sequence: CASSMEGTTYNEQFF. The CDR3 DNA sequence: TGTGCCAGCAGCATGGAAGGGACGACCTACAATGAGCAGTTCTTC.

Notes on this clonotype: One end of the junction does not line up with germline, which may come from a read error. The CDR3 reads CSDGPRLAGTVSYERYF. DNA of the CDR3: TGCAGCGACGGCCCTCGACTAGCGGGAACGGTATCCTACGAGCGGTACTTC. The rearrangement links TRBV29-1 to TRBJ2-7; 11 nucleotides agree with TRBD2. The CDR3 has 17 amino acids. CDR1 and CDR2 (germline): SQVTM, ANQGSEA.

The V and J genes are TRBV6-5 and TRBJ2-7; a possible D gene is TRBD1 (6 bases). CDR1 is MNHEY, CDR2 SVGAGI, per germline. Between the trimmed V and J ends, which lost 10 bases and 4 bases, there was a span of 20 bases. The CDR3 loop spans 14 amino acids. CDR3 DNA sequence: TGTGCCACAACCACAGGGCTAAGTGTTTACGAGCAGTACTTC. This gives the protein CATTTGLSVYEQYF.

This clonotype came up a few times. The V gene is TRBV14, the J gene TRBJ2-2, with D unclear. V lost 7 bases, J lost 7 bases, and 10 bases lay in between. CDR1 and CDR2 from the germline V gene are SGHDN and FVKESK. CDR3 size: 12 residues. CDR3 nucleotide sequence: TGTGCCAGCATCCCCTCTAACGGGGAGCTGTTTTTT. It codes for CASIPSNGELFF.